This paragraph covers one TCR beta chain sequence. The antigen this receptor binds is unknown. Base qualities are not at hand, and no much larger clone is one base apart. The CDR3 measures 16 amino acids from cysteine to phenylalanine. Just CDR3 DNA is preserved here, 48 bases in frame from base 1. V has 3 bases trimmed and J has 6 bases trimmed; junction bases matching no gene number 5. CDR1 and CDR2 (SGHDT, YYEEEE) derive from the germline V gene. This entry is derived from a study of T cell changes during pregnancy in multiple sclerosis (dated by TCRdb to the late 2010s). Regarding the complete study: The study examined how the T cell repertoire changed over the course of pregnancy in women with multiple sclerosis.

Libraries were prepared through the immunoSEQ multiplex PCR assay. TCRdb mirrors the immuneACCESS table, restricted to in-frame sequences. Some clones are absent from its copies; in checked studies, under half trace to an unresolved V gene, and the reason for the others is unknown. This sample is represented by over 35,000 clones; about 91% of them were singletons. The top ten hold 7.8% of the sample. The TCR originated in a female donor with multiple sclerosis, enrolled in a pregnancy study. The rearrangement combines TRBV5-6 with TRBJ2-2; 13 nucleotides in the junction match TRBD2. This sample comprised CD8+ T cells from peripheral blood mononuclear cells, obtained before pregnancy. The nucleotide sequence reads TGTGCCAGCAGCTCCGGACTAGCGGGAGTCCCCGGGGAGCTGTTTTTT. Its coded protein is CASSSGLAGVPGELFF.